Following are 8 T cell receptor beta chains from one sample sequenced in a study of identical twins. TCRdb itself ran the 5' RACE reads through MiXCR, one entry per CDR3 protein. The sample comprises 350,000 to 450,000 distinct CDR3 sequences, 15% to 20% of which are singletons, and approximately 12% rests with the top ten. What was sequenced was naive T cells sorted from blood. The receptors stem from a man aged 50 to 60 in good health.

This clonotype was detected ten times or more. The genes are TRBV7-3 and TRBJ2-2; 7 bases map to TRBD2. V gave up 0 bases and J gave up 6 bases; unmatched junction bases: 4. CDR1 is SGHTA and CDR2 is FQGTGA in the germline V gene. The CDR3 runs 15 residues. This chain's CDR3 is CASSLTGGLSGELFF. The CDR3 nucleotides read TGTGCCAGCAGCTTAACGGGGGGGTTGTCCGGGGAGCTGTTTTTT.

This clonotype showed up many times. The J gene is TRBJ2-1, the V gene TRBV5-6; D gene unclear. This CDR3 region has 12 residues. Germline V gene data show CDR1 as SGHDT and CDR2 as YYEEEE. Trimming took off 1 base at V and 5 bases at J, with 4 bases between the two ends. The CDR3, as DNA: TGTGCCAGCAGCTTGATTGACAATGAGCAGTTCTTC. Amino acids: CASSLIDNEQFF.

The CDR3: CASSLEMTTLGSYNEQFF. CDR3 sequence (DNA): TGTGCCAGCAGCTTAGAGATGACTACCCTTGGGTCCTACAATGAGCAGTTCTTC. The genes are TRBV11-1 and TRBJ2-1, with a possible D match to TRBD2 (5 bases). Trimming stripped 1 base from V and 1 base from J, with 17 bases between. The CDR3 contains 18 residues. CDR1 and CDR2 from the germline V gene are SGHAT and FQDESV (reference sequence).

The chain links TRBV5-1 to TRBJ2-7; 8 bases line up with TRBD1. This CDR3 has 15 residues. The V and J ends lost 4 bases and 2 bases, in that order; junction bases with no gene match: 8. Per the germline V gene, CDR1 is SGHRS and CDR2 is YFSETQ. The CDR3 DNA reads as TGCGCCAGCAGCCCGACAGGGGAAAGTGCCTACGAGCAGTACTTC. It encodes CASSPTGESAYEQYF.

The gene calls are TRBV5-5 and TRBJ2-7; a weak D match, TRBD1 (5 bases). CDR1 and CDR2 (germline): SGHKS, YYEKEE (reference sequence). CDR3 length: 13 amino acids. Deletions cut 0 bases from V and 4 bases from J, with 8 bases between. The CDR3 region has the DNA TGTGCCAGCAGCTTGGACAGGAGATACGAGCAGTACTTC. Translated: CASSLDRRYEQYF. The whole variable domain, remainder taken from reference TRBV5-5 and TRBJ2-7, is DAGVTQSPTHLIKTRGQQVTLRCSPISGHKSVSWYQQVLGQGPQFIFQYYEKEERGRGNFPDRFSARQFPNYSSELNVNALLLGDSALYLCASSLDRRYEQYFGPGTRLTVT.

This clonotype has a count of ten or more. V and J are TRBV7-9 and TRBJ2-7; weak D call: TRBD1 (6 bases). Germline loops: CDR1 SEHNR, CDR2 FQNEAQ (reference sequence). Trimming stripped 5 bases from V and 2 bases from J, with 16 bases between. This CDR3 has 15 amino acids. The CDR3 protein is CASSPRTDFPYEQYF. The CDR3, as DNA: TGTGCCAGCAGCCCTCGGACAGACTTCCCCTACGAGCAGTACTTC.

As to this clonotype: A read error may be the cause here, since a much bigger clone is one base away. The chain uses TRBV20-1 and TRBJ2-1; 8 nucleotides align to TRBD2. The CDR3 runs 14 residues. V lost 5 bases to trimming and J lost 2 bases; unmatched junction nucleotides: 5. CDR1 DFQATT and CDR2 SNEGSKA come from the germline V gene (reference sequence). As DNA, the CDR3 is TGCAGTGCTCGGCGGGGGGAAGCCTACAATGAGCAGTTCTTC. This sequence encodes CSARRGEAYNEQFF.

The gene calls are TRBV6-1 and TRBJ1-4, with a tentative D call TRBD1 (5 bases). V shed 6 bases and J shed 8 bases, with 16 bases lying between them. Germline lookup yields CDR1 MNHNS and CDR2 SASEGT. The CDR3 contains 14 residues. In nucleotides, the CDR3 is TGTGCCAGCAGCCCCGGCGGGGGGTACGAAAAACTGTTTTTT. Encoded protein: CASSPGGGYEKLFF.